This T cell receptor beta chain was observed in a study of shared clonotypes between healthy human individuals. Study observations and caveats: When naive CD4 clonotypes were compared across a few donors, around 5% were shared. The study drew on few donors, limiting represented genetic and exposure-history diversity.

Points on this clone: Its target is not known.

This was a deep-level run. The method was immunoSEQ multiplex PCR; TCRdb's version includes in-frame clones alone and lacks a portion of them. The table records about 2.2 million clones, just under 95% of them present only once. Cells designated naive CD8 were CD45RO-negative and were positively selected for CCR7, with terminally differentiated effector memory CD45RA+ cells excluded. The sequence was collected from a man aged 18 to 30 in good health. Some clones in this sample may be carry-over from other donors' samples. The sample consisted of naive CD8+ T cells from PBMCs.

CDR3 coding DNA: TGTGCCATTGGACTAGGGGGCAATGAGCAGTTCTTC. The encoded protein is CAIGLGGNEQFF. The chain has TRBV10-3 and TRBJ2-1, with a tentative D call TRBD2 (7 bases). Per germline, CDR1 ENHRY and CDR2 SYGVKD. The length of the CDR3 is 12 residues. Trimming shortened V by 9 bases and J by 6 bases, and 12 bases separated the two germline ends.